This entry lists 28 T cell receptor beta chains sequenced from one sample in a study of shared clonotypes between healthy human individuals. Profiled with immunoSEQ multiplex PCR; TCRdb holds only in-frame clones, not every one. The sample has approximately 1.5 million clones, under 99% seen once; the top ten hold around 0.45%. The sequencing sample was made of naive CD4+ T cells sorted from blood. Subset in this sample: CD45RA+ positively selected. The receptors were gathered from a man aged 25 to 45 in good health.

V is TRBV7-9 and J is TRBJ1-1; possibly TRBD1 for D (5 bases). V lost 2 bases and J lost 5, with 12 bases in between. This CDR3 is 14 amino acids long. Germline-derived CDR1 and CDR2 are SEHNR and FQNEAQ (reference sequence). The CDR3 DNA is TGTGCCAGCAGCTTAACCCGGGACCGGACTGAAGCTTTCTTT. Translation gives CASSLTRDRTEAFF. Supplemented by reference TRBV7-9 and TRBJ1-1, the full variable domain reads DTGVSQNPRHKITKRGQNVTFRCDPISEHNRLYWYRQTLGQGPEFLTYFQNEAQLEKSRLLSDRFSAERPKGSFSTLEIQRTEQGDSAMYLCASSLTRDRTEAFFGQGTRLTVV.

Comments on this clone: Distinct nucleotide sequences in the sample also encode this CDR3. The chain combines TRBV5-1 with TRBJ2-3; tentatively, D is TRBD2 (6 bases). The CDR3 has 14 amino acids. The V gene's germline CDR1 is SGHRS and CDR2 YFSETQ. V was pared by 1 base and J by 3 bases, with 9 bases between. The CDR3 spells CASSLSGRTDTQYF. The CDR3 region has the DNA TGCGCCAGCAGCTTGTCAGGGAGGACAGATACGCAGTATTTT.

The rearrangement joins TRBV10-3 to TRBJ2-7; D not certain. Germline V lookup: CDR1 ENHRY, CDR2 SYGVKD. The CDR3 contains 13 residues. The germline V and J ends were trimmed by 2 bases and 3 bases, with 8 bases remaining between them. In DNA form, the CDR3 reads TGTGCCATCAGTGAGAGTGTGGGCTACGAGCAGTACTTC. This codes for CAISESVGYEQYF.

The V and J genes are TRBV18 and TRBJ2-1; 11 nucleotides line up with TRBD2. Looked up from germline, CDR1 is KGHSH and CDR2 is LQKENI. With V trimmed by 1 base and J by 5 bases, 4 bases remained unmatched. CDR3 length: 16 residues. The CDR3 DNA sequence: TGTGCCAGCTCACCACGTAGCGGGAGGGGCGACAATGAGCAGTTCTTC. As protein: CASSPRSGRGDNEQFF.

The chain links TRBV9 to TRBJ2-6; perhaps TRBD1 as D (6 bases). This CDR3 spans 18 amino acids. Trimming removed 2 bases from V and 0 bases from J, with 15 bases in between. Germline CDR1 SGDLS, CDR2 YYNGEE. Written as DNA, the CDR3 is TGTGCCAGCAGCGTGTCAGGGGCTCTCGGCTCTGGGGCCAACGTCCTGACTTTC. Amino acid sequence: CASSVSGALGSGANVLTF.

The chain recombines TRBV28 with TRBJ1-5; 7 positions agree with TRBD1. Per germline, CDR1 MDHEN and CDR2 SYDVKM. J gave up 4 bases and V 5 bases, and 8 bases lay outside the gene matches. This CDR3 is 15 amino acids long. The CDR3 here is CASSQAGTENQPQHF. The CDR3 bases are TGTGCCAGCAGTCAAGCCGGGACAGAAAATCAGCCCCAGCATTTT. Based on the CDR3 plus reference TRBV28 and TRBJ1-5, the full variable domain is DVKVTQSSRYLVKRTGEKVFLECVQDMDHENMFWYRQDPGLGLRLIYFSYDVKMKEKGDIPEGYSVSREKKERFSLILESASTNQTSMYLCASSQAGTENQPQHFGDGTRLSIL.

V gene TRBV30 combines with J gene TRBJ1-2, with D unresolved. The germline CDR1 and CDR2 sequences are GTSNPN and SVGIG (reference sequence). The CDR3 is 12 residues long. Trimming left V 1 base short and J 0 bases short, with 3 bases between. CDR3 nucleotide sequence: TGTGCCTGGAGTGCTTCTAACTATGGCTACACCTTC. It translates to CAWSASNYGYTF.

In its sample, this clone was seen once. The rearrangement joins TRBV6-4 to TRBJ2-1; D is possibly TRBD1 (6 bases). Germline V gene sequence: CDR1 MRHNA, CDR2 SNTAGT. Between the trimmed V and J ends, which lost 6 bases and 3 bases, there was a span of 12 bases. CDR3 size: 14 residues. The CDR3 nucleotides are TGTGCCAGCAGCCAGACAGGATACTACAATGAGCAGTTCTTC. The encoded protein is CASSQTGYYNEQFF.

The chain uses TRBV7-3 and TRBJ1-1; no firm D call. This CDR3 spans 16 amino acids. V gave up 5 bases and J gave up 5 bases, with 21 bases separating them. Germline assignment: CDR1 SGHTA and CDR2 FQGTGA. CDR3 loop: CASSPHPPGSSTEAFF. The DNA for the CDR3 is TGTGCCAGCAGCCCCCATCCCCCCGGGTCCTCAACTGAAGCTTTCTTT.

V gene TRBV15 combines with J gene TRBJ2-1; either TRBD1 or TRBD2 may fit D (6 bases each). Germline values: CDR1 LNHNV, CDR2 YYDKDF (reference sequence). The CDR3 is 17 amino acids. Trimming shortened V by 3 bases and J by 6 bases, and 21 bases separated the two germline ends. CDR3 sequence: CATSRGGGPVLGNEQFF. For the CDR3, the DNA is TGTGCCACCAGCAGGGGGGGCGGGCCCGTTCTGGGCAATGAGCAGTTCTTC.

The V call is TRBV18, the J call TRBJ2-2; a possible D gene is TRBD1 (6 bases). V lost 4 bases and J lost 4, with 19 bases in between. The germline gives CDR1 KGHSH, CDR2 LQKENI. CDR3 length: 17 amino acids. The chain's CDR3 is CASSHRRTDRRTGELFF. The CDR3 coding sequence is TGTGCCAGCTCACACCGGCGGACAGATCGACGCACCGGGGAGCTGTTTTTT.

The chain recombines TRBV5-1 with TRBJ2-3, with TRBD2 identical over 10 bases. Unmatched junction bases numbered 7, after V lost 4 bases and J lost 2 bases. The germline CDR1 and CDR2 sequences are SGHRS and YFSETQ. The CDR3 has 16 amino acids. The DNA of the CDR3 is TGCGCCAGCAGCCCGGGCGGACTAGCGGACACAGATACGCAGTATTTT. Translation: CASSPGGLADTDTQYF.

This chain joins TRBV10-3 and TRBJ1-5; D unclear. The CDR3 spans 13 residues. Germline CDR1 reads ENHRY; CDR2 reads SYGVKD. Trimming took off 6 bases at V and 2 bases at J, with 8 bases between the two ends. The CDR3 sequence is CAIRGGGNQPQHF. As DNA, the CDR3 is TGTGCCATCAGGGGTGGTGGCAATCAGCCCCAGCATTTT.

In DNA form, the CDR3 reads TGTGCCAGCTCACCACTGGGACAGGTTCCCGGGGAGCTGTTTTTT. The encoded protein is CASSPLGQVPGELFF. J is TRBJ2-2 and V is TRBV18; TRBD1 agrees at 8 bases. Germline lookup yields CDR1 KGHSH and CDR2 LQKENI. The CDR3 extends over 15 amino acids. J lost 6 bases, V lost 1 base, and 4 bases had no gene match. The variable domain in full, completed from reference TRBV18 and TRBJ2-2, reads NAGVMQNPRHLVRRRGQEARLRCSPMKGHSHVYWYRQLPEEGLKFMVYLQKENIIDESGMPKERFSAEFPKEGPSILRIQQVVRGDSAAYFCASSPLGQVPGELFFGEGSRLTVL.

This clone was seen just once. This chain connects TRBV5-4 to TRBJ2-3, with a weak D call TRBD1 (6 bases). Germline V gene sequence: CDR1 SGHNT, CDR2 YYREEE (reference sequence). CDR3 length equals 15 residues. Deletions cut 4 bases from V and 1 base from J, with 13 bases between. The CDR3 DNA sequence: TGTGCCAGCAGCCCGCCGACAGGAGGCACAGATACGCAGTATTTT. Its protein is CASSPPTGGTDTQYF.

The V gene is TRBV14, the J gene TRBJ2-1; possibly TRBD1 for D (6 bases). This CDR3 is built from 11 residues. Trimming stripped 6 bases from V and 10 bases from J, with 10 bases between. Germline CDR1 SGHDN, CDR2 FVKESK. CDR3 nucleotides: TGTGCCAGCAGAGACAGGACGGAGCAGTTCTTC. This translates into CASRDRTEQFF.

This chain links TRBV21-1 with TRBJ2-1; the D call TRBD2 from the table was never checked on the DNA. TRBV21-1 is a pseudogene. This CDR3 has 15 amino acids. CDR3 loop: CASSVGWWEENEQFF. The CDR3 nucleotides are TGTGCCAGCAGCGTCGGGTGGTGGGAGGAGAATGAGCAGTTCTTC.

The J gene is TRBJ2-7, the V gene TRBV18, with TRBD1 matching over 8 bases. This CDR3 contains 16 residues. CDR1 is KGHSH and CDR2 is LQKENI in the germline V gene. Losses at the gene ends were 6 bases for V and 3 bases for J; bases not matched to a gene: 13. CDR3 sequence (DNA): TGTGCCAGCTCCCCCCCGAGGGTCGGGACAGGCTACGAGCAGTACTTC. Protein product: CASSPPRVGTGYEQYF.

The rearrangement links TRBV7-9 to TRBJ1-5; tentative D call: TRBD1 (6 bases). V was pared by 1 base and J by 6 bases, with 10 bases between. The CDR3 spans 14 residues. In germline, CDR1 is SEHNR, CDR2 FQNEAQ (reference sequence). The CDR3 loop reads CASSLVGGLQPQHF. Here the CDR3 DNA reads TGTGCCAGCAGCTTAGTCGGGGGGCTTCAGCCCCAGCATTTT.

The rearrangement uses TRBV5-5 and TRBJ2-7, with D perhaps given as TRBD1 or TRBD2 (5 bases each). The length of the CDR3 is 14 residues. Germline lookup yields CDR1 SGHKS and CDR2 YYEKEE (reference sequence). Deletions cut 4 bases from V and 5 bases from J, with 16 bases between. Written as DNA, the CDR3 is TGTGCCAGCAGCGGAACCGGGACCGAGAACGAGCAGTACTTC. Protein product: CASSGTGTENEQYF.

Turning to this clone: Distinct nucleotide sequences in the sample also encode this CDR3. The chain links TRBV7-9 to TRBJ2-2, with D maybe TRBD2 (5 bases). The germline CDR1 and CDR2 sequences are SEHNR and FQNEAQ (reference sequence). V was pared by 3 bases and J by 4 bases, with 9 bases between. The CDR3 covers 14 residues. The CDR3 region has the DNA TGTGCCAGCAGCTTGGGGAGTGGCACCGGGGAGCTGTTTTTT. Translating it yields CASSLGSGTGELFF.

V is TRBV27 and J is TRBJ2-7, with D perhaps assigned TRBD1 or TRBD2 (5 bases each). V was shortened by 5 bases and J by 4 bases, with 18 bases between the two germline ends. Per germline, CDR1 MNHEY and CDR2 SMNVEV (reference sequence). The CDR3 is 15 amino acids. In DNA, the CDR3 is TGTGCCAGCAGTCCGGCCGGGACGGCCTATTACGAGCAGTACTTC. This sequence encodes CASSPAGTAYYEQYF.

A remark on this clone: Other DNA variants within this sample encode the same CDR3. The J gene is TRBJ2-1, the V gene TRBV9; D assignment may be TRBD1 or TRBD2 (5 bases each). Trimming shortened V by 0 bases and J by 9 bases, and 10 bases separated the two germline ends. Germline CDR1 is SGDLS and CDR2 is YYNGEE. The CDR3 has 13 amino acids. The CDR3 region has the DNA TGTGCCAGCAGCGTAGTTGGGGGAGTTGAGCAGTTCTTC. It encodes CASSVVGGVEQFF. Based on the CDR3 plus reference TRBV9 and TRBJ2-1, the full variable domain is DSGVTQTPKHLITATGQRVTLRCSPRSGDLSVYWYQQSLDQGLQFLIQYYNGEERAKGNILERFSAQQFPDLHSELNLSSLELGDSALYFCASSVVGGVEQFFGPGTRLTVL.

This clone was observed once. This sequence joins TRBV18 and TRBJ2-2, with a possible D match to TRBD2 (6 bases). The CDR3 has 15 amino acids. Germline V gene sequence: CDR1 KGHSH, CDR2 LQKENI. With 4 bases removed from V and 2 bases from J, the gap between germline ends came to 11 bases. The CDR3 coding sequence is TGTGCCAGCTCACATTCGACTAGAAACACCGGGGAGCTGTTTTTT. Its protein is CASSHSTRNTGELFF.

CDR3 nucleotide sequence: TGTGCCAGCAGTGGGGACAGCGAGCAGTACTTC. Amino acids: CASSGDSEQYF. The chain joins TRBV28 to TRBJ2-7, with TRBD1 matching over 7 bases. Germline V CDR1 and CDR2: MDHEN, SYDVKM. CDR3 size: 11 residues. The J segment lost 6 bases and the V segment lost 5 bases, leaving 1 base of the junction unmatched.

V gene TRBV28 combines with J gene TRBJ2-3; 9 bases match TRBD1. Looked up from germline, CDR1 is MDHEN and CDR2 is SYDVKM. This CDR3 has 17 amino acids. V trimming: 8 bases; J trimming: 6 bases; junction bases outside the gene matches: 18. CDR3 protein: CASQVSFFGTGTDTQYF. CDR3 coding DNA: TGTGCCAGCCAAGTTTCCTTTTTTGGGACAGGGACGGATACGCAGTATTTT.

The J gene is TRBJ2-4, the V gene TRBV27, with D possibly being TRBD1 (5 bases). The CDR3 is 16 residues long. Trimming pared 6 bases from V and 0 bases from J, leaving 15 bases between. The germline gives CDR1 MNHEY, CDR2 SMNVEV (reference sequence). The CDR3 DNA reads TGTGCCAGCAGGTCCCTGGCAGGGTTAGCCAAAAACATTCAGTACTTC. Protein product: CASRSLAGLAKNIQYF.

This chain joins TRBV27 and TRBJ2-5; D remains ambiguous. Trimming stripped 7 bases from V and 3 bases from J, with 6 bases between. Germline CDR1 is MNHEY and CDR2 is SMNVEV (reference sequence). The CDR3 contains 11 residues. CDR3 sequence: CASMWEETQYF. CDR3 coding DNA: TGTGCCAGCATGTGGGAAGAGACCCAGTACTTC.